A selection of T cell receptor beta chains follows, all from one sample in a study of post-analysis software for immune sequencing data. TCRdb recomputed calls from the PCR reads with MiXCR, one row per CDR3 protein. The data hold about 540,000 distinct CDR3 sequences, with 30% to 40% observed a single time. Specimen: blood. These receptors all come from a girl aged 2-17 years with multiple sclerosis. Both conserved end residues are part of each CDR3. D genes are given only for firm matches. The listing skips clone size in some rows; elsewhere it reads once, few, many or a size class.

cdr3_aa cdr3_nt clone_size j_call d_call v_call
CSARDPKGQFGQPQHF TGCAGTGCTAGAGATCCGAAGGGACAGTTTGGTCAGCCCCAGCATTTT - TRBJ1-5 TRBD1 TRBV20-1
CAIQGQGPYNEQFF TGTGCCATCCAAGGACAGGGGCCTTACAATGAGCAGTTCTTC many TRBJ2-1 TRBD1 TRBV24-1
CASSLRDRTGELFF TGTGCCAGCAGCTTAAGGGACAGAACCGGGGAGCTGTTTTTT - TRBJ2-2 TRBD1 TRBV7-3
CASSRDWGYTF TGTGCCAGCAGTCGGGACTGGGGCTACACCTTC few TRBJ1-2 - TRBV12-3/TRBV12-4
CAISVTGGEDSPLHF TGTGCCATCAGTGTGACAGGGGGCGAGGATTCACCCCTCCACTTT - TRBJ1-6 TRBD1 TRBV10-3
CSATGQLNEKLFF TGCAGTGCCACGGGACAGCTTAATGAAAAACTGTTTTTT few TRBJ1-4 TRBD1 TRBV20-1
CASSESRGSYTEAFF TGTGCCAGCAGTGAATCCAGGGGAAGTTACACTGAAGCTTTCTTT few TRBJ1-1 - TRBV25-1
CASSLGELVARETQYF TGCGCCAGCAGCTTGGGTGAACTCGTCGCGCGCGAGACCCAGTACTTC - TRBJ2-5 - TRBV5-1
CASSDSYQPQHF TGTGCCAGCAGTGATTCTTATCAGCCCCAGCATTTT few TRBJ1-5 - TRBV25-1
CASSPGLAGVNEQFF TGTGCCAGCAGCCCAGGACTAGCGGGGGTCAATGAGCAGTTCTTC many TRBJ2-1 TRBD2 TRBV12-3/TRBV12-4
CASSQTIGYTF TGTGCCAGCAGCCAAACTATTGGCTACACCTTC few TRBJ1-2 - TRBV28
CSVVGTSGGGPQETQYF TGCAGCGTTGTGGGGACTAGCGGAGGGGGGCCCCAAGAGACCCAGTACTTC - TRBJ2-5 TRBD2 TRBV29-1
CATSRDIETQYF TGTGCCACCAGCAGAGATATTGAGACCCAGTACTTC - TRBJ2-5 - TRBV15
CASTSFDRGPGYTF TGTGCCAGCACCTCCTTCGACAGGGGGCCTGGCTACACCTTC - TRBJ1-2 TRBD1 TRBV12-3/TRBV12-4
CATSRNTGELFF TGTGCCACCAGCAGAAACACCGGGGAGCTGTTTTTT - TRBJ2-2 - TRBV15
CASSYRARQALNYGYTF TGTGCCAGCAGTTACAGGGCTCGACAGGCCCTTAACTATGGCTACACCTTC - TRBJ1-2 - TRBV6-5
CASSWVGGYTF TGTGCCAGCAGCTGGGTCGGGGGCTACACCTTC - TRBJ1-2 - TRBV5-5
CASSGLNYEQYF TGTGCCAGCTCGGGACTGAACTACGAGCAGTACTTC few TRBJ2-7 - TRBV7-6
CASSPGPGLNSPLHF TGCGCCAGCAGCCCCGGACCGGGGCTGAATTCACCCCTCCACTTT few TRBJ1-6 - TRBV5-1
CASSYLGQMSSYEQYF TGTGCCAGCAGTTACTTAGGACAGATGAGCTCCTACGAGCAGTACTTC many TRBJ2-7 - TRBV6-5
CASSLSNRAYNEQFF TGCGCCAGCAGCTTGTCAAACAGGGCCTACAATGAGCAGTTCTTC few TRBJ2-1 - TRBV5-1
CASSLRQGGYEQYF TGTGCCAGCAGCTTACGACAGGGCGGCTACGAGCAGTACTTC few TRBJ2-7 TRBD1 TRBV7-2
CSESRDFPQETQYF TGCAGCGAAAGCCGGGACTTCCCCCAAGAGACCCAGTACTTC few TRBJ2-5 - TRBV29-1
CASSLIRRNTEAFF TGCGCCAGCAGCTTAATCCGACGGAACACTGAAGCTTTCTTT once TRBJ1-1 - TRBV5-1
CATRGWGGPGELFF TGTGCCACCAGAGGGTGGGGAGGCCCCGGGGAGCTGTTTTTT few TRBJ2-2 - TRBV15
CAISESTGRNYGYTF TGTGCCATCAGTGAGTCAACGGGTAGAAACTATGGCTACACCTTC - TRBJ1-2 - TRBV10-3
CASEEAGKFGSYGYTF TGTGCCAGTGAGGAGGCAGGGAAGTTTGGGTCCTATGGCTACACTTTC - TRBJ1-2 - TRBV10-3
CASIGQGTYNEQFF TGTGCCAGCATCGGACAGGGGACCTACAATGAGCAGTTCTTC - TRBJ2-1 TRBD1 TRBV5-6
CASSIQYQETQYF TGTGCCAGTAGTATACAGTACCAAGAGACCCAGTACTTC few TRBJ2-5 - TRBV19
CVSSLKQGNTEAFF TGTGTCAGCAGTTTGAAACAGGGCAACACTGAAGCTTTCTTT - TRBJ1-1 - TRBV12-3/TRBV12-4
CASSHRTGGGYGYTF TGTGCCAGCAGCCACCGGACAGGGGGCGGCTATGGCTACACCTTC - TRBJ1-2 TRBD1 TRBV12-3/TRBV12-4
CRPGLAGGRLADTQYF TGCAGGCCGGGACTAGCGGGGGGGAGACTAGCAGATACGCAGTATTTT - TRBJ2-3 TRBD2 TRBV20-1
CASSWFLGQQETQYF TGTGCCAGCAGCTGGTTTTTGGGCCAGCAAGAGACCCAGTACTTC - TRBJ2-5 - TRBV7-9
CSARSGGSSYNEQFF TGCAGTGCTAGAAGCGGGGGTAGCTCCTACAATGAGCAGTTCTTC few TRBJ2-1 TRBD2 TRBV20-1
CATSDLKGWRQYF TGTGCCACCAGTGATCTGAAGGGTTGGCGGCAGTACTTC few TRBJ2-7 - TRBV24-1
CATSRDVQGYNEQFF TGTGCCACCAGCAGAGATGTACAGGGATACAATGAGCAGTTCTTC few TRBJ2-1 - TRBV15
CATSGGGTADTQYF TGTGCCACCAGCGGAGGAGGGACGGCAGATACGCAGTATTTT - TRBJ2-3 - TRBV15
CSAVGTHSNQPQHF TGCAGTGCAGTGGGCACCCATAGCAATCAGCCCCAGCATTTT - TRBJ1-5 - TRBV20-1
CASSQVGGGPYEQYF TGTGCCAGCAGCCAAGTCGGGGGGGGGCCCTACGAGCAGTACTTC - TRBJ2-7 TRBD2 TRBV3-1
CASSPTERGFSNYGYTF TGTGCCAGCAGCCCGACCGAAAGGGGATTTTCCAACTATGGCTACACCTTC - TRBJ1-2 - TRBV5-5
CASWTGSSYEQYF TGTGCCAGCTGGACAGGGAGCTCCTACGAGCAGTACTTC once TRBJ2-7 TRBD1 TRBV2
CASSGRGLADHNEQFF TGTGCCAGTAGTGGTAGGGGACTAGCGGACCACAATGAGCAGTTCTTC few TRBJ2-1 TRBD2 TRBV12-3/TRBV12-4
CASSVTGGDQPQHF TGCGCCAGCAGCGTGACAGGGGGCGATCAGCCCCAGCATTTT - TRBJ1-5 TRBD1 TRBV5-1
CASSQVWQAPSNYGYTF TGTGCCAGCAGCCAAGTTTGGCAGGCCCCCTCTAACTATGGCTACACCTTC - TRBJ1-2 - TRBV4-2